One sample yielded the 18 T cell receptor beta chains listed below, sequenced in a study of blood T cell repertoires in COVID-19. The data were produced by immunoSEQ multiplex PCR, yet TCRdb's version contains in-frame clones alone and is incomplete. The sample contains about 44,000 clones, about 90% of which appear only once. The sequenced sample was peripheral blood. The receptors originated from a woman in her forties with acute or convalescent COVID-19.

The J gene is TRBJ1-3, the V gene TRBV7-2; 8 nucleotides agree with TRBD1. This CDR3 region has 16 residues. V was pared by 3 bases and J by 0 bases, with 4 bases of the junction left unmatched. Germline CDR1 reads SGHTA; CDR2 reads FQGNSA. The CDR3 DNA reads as TGTGCCAGCAGCTTGTCTACAGGGGGCTCTGGAAACACCATATATTTT. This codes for CASSLSTGGSGNTIYF. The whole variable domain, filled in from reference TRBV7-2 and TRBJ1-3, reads GAGVSQSPSNKVTEKGKDVELRCDPISGHTALYWYRQSLGQGLEFLIYFQGNSAPDKSGLPSDRFSAERTGGSVSTLTIQRTQQEDSAVYLCASSLSTGGSGNTIYFGEGSWLTVV.

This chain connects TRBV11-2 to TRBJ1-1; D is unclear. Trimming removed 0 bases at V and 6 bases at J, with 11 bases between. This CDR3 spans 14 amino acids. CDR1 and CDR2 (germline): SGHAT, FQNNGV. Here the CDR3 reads CASSLDQKDSEAFF. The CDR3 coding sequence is TGTGCCAGCAGCTTAGATCAAAAAGACTCTGAAGCTTTCTTT. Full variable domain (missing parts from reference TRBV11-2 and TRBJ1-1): EAGVAQSPRYKIIEKRQSVAFWCNPISGHATLYWYQQILGQGPKLLIQFQNNGVVDDSQLPKDRFSAERLKGVDSTLKIQPAKLEDSAVYLCASSLDQKDSEAFFGQGTRLTVV.

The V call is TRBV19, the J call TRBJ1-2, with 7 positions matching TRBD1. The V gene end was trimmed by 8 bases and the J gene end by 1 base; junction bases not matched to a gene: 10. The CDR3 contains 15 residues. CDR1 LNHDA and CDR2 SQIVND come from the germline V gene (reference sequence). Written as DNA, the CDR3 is TGTGCCAGTCTCGGACAGGATCGGATTAACTATGGCTACACCTTC. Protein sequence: CASLGQDRINYGYTF. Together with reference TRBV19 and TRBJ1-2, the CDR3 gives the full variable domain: DGGITQSPKYLFRKEGQNVTLSCEQNLNHDAMYWYRQDPGQGLRLIYYSQIVNDFQKGDIAEGYSVSREKKESFPLTVTSAQKNPTAFYLCASLGQDRINYGYTFGSGTRLTVV.

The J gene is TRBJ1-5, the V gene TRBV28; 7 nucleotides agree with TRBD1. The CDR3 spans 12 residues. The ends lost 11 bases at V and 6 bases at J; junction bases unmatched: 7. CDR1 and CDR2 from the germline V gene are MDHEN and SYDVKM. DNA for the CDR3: TGTGCCGGAGGGGGCTTGGGTCAGCCCCAGCATTTT. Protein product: CAGGGLGQPQHF.

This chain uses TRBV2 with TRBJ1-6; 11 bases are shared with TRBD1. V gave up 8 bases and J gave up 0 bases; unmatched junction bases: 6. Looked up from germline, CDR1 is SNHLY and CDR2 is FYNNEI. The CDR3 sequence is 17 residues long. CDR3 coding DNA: TGTGCCAGCGGGGGACAGGGGGGTAGCTCCTATAATTCACCCCTCCACTTT. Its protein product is CASGGQGGSSYNSPLHF.

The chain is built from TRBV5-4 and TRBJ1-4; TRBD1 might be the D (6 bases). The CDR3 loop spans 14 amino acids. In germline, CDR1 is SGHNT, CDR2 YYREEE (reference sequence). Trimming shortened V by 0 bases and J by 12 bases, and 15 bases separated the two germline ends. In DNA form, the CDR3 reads TGTGCCAGCAGCTTGGGAGGGGGTAGAGGTGAACTGTTTTTT. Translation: CASSLGGGRGELFF.

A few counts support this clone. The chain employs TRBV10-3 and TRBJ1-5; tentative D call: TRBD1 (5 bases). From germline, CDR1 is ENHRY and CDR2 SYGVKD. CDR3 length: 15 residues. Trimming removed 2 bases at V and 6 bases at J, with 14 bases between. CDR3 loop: CAISEPDSLGQPQHF. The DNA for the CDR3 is TGTGCCATCAGTGAGCCTGACAGCCTTGGTCAGCCCCAGCATTTT.

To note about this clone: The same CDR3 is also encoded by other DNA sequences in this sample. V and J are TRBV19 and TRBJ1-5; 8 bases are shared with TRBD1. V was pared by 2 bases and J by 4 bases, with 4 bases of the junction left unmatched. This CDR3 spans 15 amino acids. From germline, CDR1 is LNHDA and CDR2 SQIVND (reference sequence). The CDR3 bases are TGTGCCAGTAGTATATTGACAGGGGAGAATCAGCCCCAGCATTTT. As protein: CASSILTGENQPQHF.

The CDR3 nucleotides read TGTGCCAGCAGCCAAGAAACTGGTATTTCTGGGGCCAACGTCCTGACTTTC. Protein product: CASSQETGISGANVLTF. This chain uses TRBV14 with TRBJ2-6; D gene ambiguous. Germline-derived CDR1 and CDR2 are SGHDN and FVKESK. V gave up 0 bases and J gave up 1 base, with 10 bases separating them. This CDR3 contains 17 residues.

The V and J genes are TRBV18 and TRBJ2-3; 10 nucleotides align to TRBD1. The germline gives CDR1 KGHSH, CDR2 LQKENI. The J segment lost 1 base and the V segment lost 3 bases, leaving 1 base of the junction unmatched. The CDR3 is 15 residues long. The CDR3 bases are TGTGCCAGCTCACCCGGGACAGGGGGCACAGATACGCAGTATTTT. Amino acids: CASSPGTGGTDTQYF.

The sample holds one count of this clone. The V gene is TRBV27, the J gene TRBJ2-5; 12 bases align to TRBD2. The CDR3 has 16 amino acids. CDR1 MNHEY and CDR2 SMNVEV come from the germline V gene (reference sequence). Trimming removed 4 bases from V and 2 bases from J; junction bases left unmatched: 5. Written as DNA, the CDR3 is TGTGCCAGCAGTTCAGAGACTAGCGGGAGTCAAGAGACCCAGTACTTC. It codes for CASSSETSGSQETQYF.

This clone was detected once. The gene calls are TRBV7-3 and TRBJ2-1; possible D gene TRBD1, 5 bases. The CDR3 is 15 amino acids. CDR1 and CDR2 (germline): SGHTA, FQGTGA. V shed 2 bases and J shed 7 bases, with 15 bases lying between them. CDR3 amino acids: CASSLGIGVQNEQFF. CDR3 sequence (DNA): TGTGCCAGCAGCTTAGGGATAGGGGTACAGAATGAGCAGTTCTTC.

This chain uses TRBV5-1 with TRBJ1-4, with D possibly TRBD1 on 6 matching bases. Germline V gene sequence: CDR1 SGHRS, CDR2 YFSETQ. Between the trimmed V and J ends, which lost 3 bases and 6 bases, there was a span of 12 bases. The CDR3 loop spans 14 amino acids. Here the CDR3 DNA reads TGCGCCAGCAGCTCCGGGACATCGGATGAAAAACTGTTTTTT. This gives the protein CASSSGTSDEKLFF.

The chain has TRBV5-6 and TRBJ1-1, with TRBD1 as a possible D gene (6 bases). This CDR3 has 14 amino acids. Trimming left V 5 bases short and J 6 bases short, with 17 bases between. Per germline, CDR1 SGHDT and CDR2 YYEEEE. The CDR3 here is CASRLQGGNPEAFF. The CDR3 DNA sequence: TGTGCCAGCAGATTACAGGGTGGAAACCCTGAAGCTTTCTTT.

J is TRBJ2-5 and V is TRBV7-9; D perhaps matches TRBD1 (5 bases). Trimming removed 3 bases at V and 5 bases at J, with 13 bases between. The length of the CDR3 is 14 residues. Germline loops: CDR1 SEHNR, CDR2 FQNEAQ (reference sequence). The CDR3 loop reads CASSFNARVETQYF. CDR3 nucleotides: TGTGCCAGCAGCTTCAACGCCAGGGTCGAGACCCAGTACTTC.

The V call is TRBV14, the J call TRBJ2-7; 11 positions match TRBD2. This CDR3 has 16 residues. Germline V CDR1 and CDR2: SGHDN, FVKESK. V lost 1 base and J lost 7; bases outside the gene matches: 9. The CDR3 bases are TGTGCCAGCAGCCAAGTGGCGACTAGCGGGATGGGAGAGCAGTACTTC. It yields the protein CASSQVATSGMGEQYF.

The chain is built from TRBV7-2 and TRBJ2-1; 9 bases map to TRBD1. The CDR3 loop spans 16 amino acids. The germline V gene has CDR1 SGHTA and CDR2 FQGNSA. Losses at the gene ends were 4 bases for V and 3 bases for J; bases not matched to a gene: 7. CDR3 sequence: CASSSRDRGNYNEQFF. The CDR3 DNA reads TGTGCCAGCAGCTCCAGAGACAGGGGGAACTACAATGAGCAGTTCTTC.

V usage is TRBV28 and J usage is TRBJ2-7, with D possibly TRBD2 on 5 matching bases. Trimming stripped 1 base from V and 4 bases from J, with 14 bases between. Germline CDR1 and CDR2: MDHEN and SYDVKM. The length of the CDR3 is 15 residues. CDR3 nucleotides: TGTGCCAGCAGTTTATCTCTAGCCTCGGCTTACGAGCAGTACTTC. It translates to CASSLSLASAYEQYF. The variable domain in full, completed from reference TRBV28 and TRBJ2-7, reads DVKVTQSSRYLVKRTGEKVFLECVQDMDHENMFWYRQDPGLGLRLIYFSYDVKMKEKGDIPEGYSVSREKKERFSLILESASTNQTSMYLCASSLSLASAYEQYFGPGTRLTVT.